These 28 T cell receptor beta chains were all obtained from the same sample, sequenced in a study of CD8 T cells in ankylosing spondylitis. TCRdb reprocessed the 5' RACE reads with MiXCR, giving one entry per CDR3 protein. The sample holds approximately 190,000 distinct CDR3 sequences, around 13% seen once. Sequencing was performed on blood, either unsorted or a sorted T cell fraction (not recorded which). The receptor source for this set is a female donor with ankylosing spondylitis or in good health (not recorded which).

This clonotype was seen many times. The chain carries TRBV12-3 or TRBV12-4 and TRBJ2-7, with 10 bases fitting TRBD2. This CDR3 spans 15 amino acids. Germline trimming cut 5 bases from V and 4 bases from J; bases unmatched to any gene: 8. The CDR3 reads CASSQGLAKRYEQYF. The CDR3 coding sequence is TGTGCCAGCAGTCAGGGACTAGCGAAGCGATACGAGCAGTACTTC.

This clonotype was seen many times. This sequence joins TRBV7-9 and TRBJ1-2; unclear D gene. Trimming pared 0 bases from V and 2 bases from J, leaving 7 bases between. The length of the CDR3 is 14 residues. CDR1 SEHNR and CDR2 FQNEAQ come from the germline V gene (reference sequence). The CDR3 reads CASSLAQPNYGYTF. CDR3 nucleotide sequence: TGTGCCAGCAGCTTAGCACAGCCGAACTATGGCTACACCTTC.

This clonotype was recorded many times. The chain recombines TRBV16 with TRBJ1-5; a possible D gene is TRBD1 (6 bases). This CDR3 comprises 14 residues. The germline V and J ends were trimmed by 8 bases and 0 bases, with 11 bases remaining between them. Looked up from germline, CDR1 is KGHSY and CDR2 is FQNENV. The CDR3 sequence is CASLQGLSNQPQHF. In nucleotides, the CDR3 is TGTGCCAGCTTACAGGGCCTTAGCAATCAGCCCCAGCATTTT.

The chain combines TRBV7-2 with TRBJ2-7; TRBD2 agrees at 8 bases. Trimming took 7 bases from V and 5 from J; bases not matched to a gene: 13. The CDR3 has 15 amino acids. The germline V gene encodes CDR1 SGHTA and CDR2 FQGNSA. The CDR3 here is CASTAAGGDSDEQYF. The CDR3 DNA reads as TGTGCCAGCACTGCCGCGGGGGGAGATTCGGACGAGCAGTACTTC.

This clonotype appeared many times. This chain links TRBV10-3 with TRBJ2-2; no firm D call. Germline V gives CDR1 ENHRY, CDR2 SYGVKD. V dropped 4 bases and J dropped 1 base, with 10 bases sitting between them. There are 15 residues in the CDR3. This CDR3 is CAISAPRQNTGELFF. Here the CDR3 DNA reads TGTGCCATCAGTGCGCCCAGGCAGAACACCGGGGAGCTGTTTTTT.

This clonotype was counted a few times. The CDR3 DNA sequence: TGTGCCAGCAGACCACAGGGGGGCACTGGAAACACCATATATTTT. The encoded protein is CASRPQGGTGNTIYF. The rearrangement joins TRBV6-6 to TRBJ1-3; the match to TRBD1 covers 8 bases. CDR1 is MNHNY and CDR2 is SVGAGI in the germline V gene (reference sequence). Trimming at V came to 6 bases and at J to 2 bases, leaving 6 bases not matched to a gene. The length of the CDR3 is 15 residues.

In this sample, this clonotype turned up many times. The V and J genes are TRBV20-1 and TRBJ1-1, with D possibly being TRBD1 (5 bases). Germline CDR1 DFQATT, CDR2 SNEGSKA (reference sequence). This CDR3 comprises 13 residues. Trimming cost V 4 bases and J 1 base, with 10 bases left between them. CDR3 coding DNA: TGCAGTGCTAAGGACACTTCGAACACTGAAGCTTTCTTT. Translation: CSAKDTSNTEAFF.

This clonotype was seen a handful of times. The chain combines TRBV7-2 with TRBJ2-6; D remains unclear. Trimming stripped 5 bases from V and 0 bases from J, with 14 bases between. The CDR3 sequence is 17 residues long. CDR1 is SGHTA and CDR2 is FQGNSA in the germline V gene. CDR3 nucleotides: TGTGCCAGCAGCAGCGACTCTGTATACTCTGGGGCCAACGTCCTGACTTTC. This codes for CASSSDSVYSGANVLTF.

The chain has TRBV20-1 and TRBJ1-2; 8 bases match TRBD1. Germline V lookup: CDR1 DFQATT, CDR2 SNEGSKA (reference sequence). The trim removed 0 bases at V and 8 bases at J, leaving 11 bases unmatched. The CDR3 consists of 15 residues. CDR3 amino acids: CSARDLTGGFWGYTF. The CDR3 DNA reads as TGCAGTGCTAGAGATCTAACAGGGGGTTTTTGGGGCTACACCTTC.

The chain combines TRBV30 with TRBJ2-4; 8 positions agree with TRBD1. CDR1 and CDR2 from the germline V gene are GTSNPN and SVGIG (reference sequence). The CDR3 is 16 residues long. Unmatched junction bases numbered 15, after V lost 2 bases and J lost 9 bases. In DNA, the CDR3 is TGTGCCTGGAGTCCCCATGGACAGGGTGGAATGGGCATTCAGTACTTC. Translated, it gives CAWSPHGQGGMGIQYF.

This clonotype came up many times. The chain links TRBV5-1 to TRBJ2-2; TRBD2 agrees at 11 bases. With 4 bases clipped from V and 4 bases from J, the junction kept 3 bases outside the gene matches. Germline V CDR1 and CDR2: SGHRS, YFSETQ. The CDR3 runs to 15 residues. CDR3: CASSPGLAGTGELFF. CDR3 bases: TGCGCCAGCAGCCCCGGACTAGCGGGCACCGGGGAGCTGTTTTTT.

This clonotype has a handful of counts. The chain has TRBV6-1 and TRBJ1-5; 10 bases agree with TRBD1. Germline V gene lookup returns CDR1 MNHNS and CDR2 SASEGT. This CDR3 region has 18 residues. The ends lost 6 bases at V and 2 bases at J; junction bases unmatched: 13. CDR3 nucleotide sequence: TGTGCCAGCAGGTCCGGGACAGGGGACCTTTGGGGCAATCAGCCCCAGCATTTT. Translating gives CASRSGTGDLWGNQPQHF.

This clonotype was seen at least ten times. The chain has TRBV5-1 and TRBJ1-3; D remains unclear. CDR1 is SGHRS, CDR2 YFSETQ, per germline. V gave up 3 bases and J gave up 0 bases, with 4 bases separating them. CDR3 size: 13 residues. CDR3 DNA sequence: TGCGCCAGCAGCTCCCCCTCTGGAAACACCATATATTTT. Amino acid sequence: CASSSPSGNTIYF.

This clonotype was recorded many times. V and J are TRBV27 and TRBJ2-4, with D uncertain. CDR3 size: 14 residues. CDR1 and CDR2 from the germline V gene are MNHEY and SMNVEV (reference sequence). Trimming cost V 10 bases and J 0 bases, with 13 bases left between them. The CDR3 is CATAPYLAKNIQYF. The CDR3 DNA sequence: TGTGCCACCGCACCGTACCTAGCCAAAAACATTCAGTACTTC.

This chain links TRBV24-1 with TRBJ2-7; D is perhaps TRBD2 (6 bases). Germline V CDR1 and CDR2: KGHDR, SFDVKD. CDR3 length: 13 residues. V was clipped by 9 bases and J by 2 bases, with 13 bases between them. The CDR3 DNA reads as TGTGCCACCTCCAGCGGGTCCCCCTACGAGCAGTACTTC. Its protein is CATSSGSPYEQYF.

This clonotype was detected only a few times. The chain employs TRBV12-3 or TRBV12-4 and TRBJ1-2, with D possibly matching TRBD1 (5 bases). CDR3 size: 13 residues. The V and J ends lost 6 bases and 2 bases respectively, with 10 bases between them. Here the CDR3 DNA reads TGTGCCAGCAGGAACAGGAGCAACTATGGCTACACCTTC. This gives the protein CASRNRSNYGYTF.

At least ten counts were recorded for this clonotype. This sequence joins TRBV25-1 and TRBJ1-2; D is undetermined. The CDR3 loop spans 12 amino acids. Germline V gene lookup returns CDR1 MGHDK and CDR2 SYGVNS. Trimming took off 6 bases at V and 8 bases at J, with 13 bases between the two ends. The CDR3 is CASRGLGEGYTF. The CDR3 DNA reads TGTGCCAGCAGGGGCCTCGGGGAAGGCTACACCTTC.

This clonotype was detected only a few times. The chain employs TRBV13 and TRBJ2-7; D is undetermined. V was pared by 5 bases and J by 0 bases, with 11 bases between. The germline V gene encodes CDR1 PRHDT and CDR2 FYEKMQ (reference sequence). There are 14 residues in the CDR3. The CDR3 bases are TGTGCCAGCAGCGTCCAGACTGGCTCCTACGAGCAGTACTTC. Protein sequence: CASSVQTGSYEQYF.

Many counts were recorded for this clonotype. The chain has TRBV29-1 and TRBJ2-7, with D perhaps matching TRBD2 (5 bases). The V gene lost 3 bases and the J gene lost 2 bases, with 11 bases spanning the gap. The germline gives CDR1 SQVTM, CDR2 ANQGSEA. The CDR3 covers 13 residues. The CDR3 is CSVEEEGTYEQYF. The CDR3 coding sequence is TGCAGCGTTGAGGAGGAAGGTACCTACGAGCAGTACTTC.

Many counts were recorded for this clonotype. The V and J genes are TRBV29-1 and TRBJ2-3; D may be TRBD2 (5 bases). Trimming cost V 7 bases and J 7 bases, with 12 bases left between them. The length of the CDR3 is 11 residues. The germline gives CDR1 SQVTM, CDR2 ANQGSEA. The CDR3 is CSGGPRNTQYF. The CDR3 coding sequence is TGCAGCGGAGGGCCCAGAAATACGCAGTATTTT.

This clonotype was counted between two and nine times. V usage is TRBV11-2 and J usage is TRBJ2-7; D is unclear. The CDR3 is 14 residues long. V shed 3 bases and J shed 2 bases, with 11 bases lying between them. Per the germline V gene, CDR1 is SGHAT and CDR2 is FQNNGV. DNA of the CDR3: TGTGCCAGCAGCTTTCACCCGGAAACCTACGAGCAGTACTTC. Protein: CASSFHPETYEQYF.

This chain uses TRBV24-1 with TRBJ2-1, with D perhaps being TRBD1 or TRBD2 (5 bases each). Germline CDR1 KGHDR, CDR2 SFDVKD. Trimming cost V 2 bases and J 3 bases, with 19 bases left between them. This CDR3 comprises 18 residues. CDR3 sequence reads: CATSDSFPGLVSYNEQFF. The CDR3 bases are TGTGCCACCAGTGATTCTTTCCCGGGGCTTGTTAGCTACAATGAGCAGTTCTTC.

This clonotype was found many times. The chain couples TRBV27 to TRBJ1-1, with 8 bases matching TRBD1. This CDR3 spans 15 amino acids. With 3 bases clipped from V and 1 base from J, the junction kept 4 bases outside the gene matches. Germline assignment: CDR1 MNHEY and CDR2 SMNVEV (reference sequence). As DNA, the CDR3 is TGTGCCAGCAGTTTGCAGGGGGCGGGGAACACTGAAGCTTTCTTT. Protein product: CASSLQGAGNTEAFF.

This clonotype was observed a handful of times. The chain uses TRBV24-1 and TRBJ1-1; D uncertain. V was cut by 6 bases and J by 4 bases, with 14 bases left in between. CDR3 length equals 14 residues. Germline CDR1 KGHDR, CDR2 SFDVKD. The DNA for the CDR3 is TGTGCCACCAGTTCTGACGGATTTAGCACTGAAGCTTTCTTT. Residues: CATSSDGFSTEAFF.

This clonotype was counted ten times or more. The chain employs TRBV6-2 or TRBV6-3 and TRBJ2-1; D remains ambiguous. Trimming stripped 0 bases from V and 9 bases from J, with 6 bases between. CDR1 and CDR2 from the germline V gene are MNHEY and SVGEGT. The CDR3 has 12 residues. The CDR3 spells CASSYSMGEQFF. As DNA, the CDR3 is TGTGCCAGCAGTTACTCGATGGGTGAGCAGTTCTTC.

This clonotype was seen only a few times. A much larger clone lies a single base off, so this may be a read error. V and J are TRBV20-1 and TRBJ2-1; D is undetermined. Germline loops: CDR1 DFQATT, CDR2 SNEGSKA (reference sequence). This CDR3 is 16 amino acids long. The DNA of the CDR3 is TGCTGTGCTAGACCTTACCCCGAGAGCTCCTACAATGAGCAGTTCTTC. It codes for CCARPYPESSYNEQFF.

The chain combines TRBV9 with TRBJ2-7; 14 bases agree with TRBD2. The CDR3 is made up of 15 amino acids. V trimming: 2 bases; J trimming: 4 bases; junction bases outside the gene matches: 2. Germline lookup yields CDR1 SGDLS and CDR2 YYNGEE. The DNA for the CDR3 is TGTGCCAGCAGCGTGGGGACTAGCGGGAGTTACGAGCAGTACTTC. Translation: CASSVGTSGSYEQYF.

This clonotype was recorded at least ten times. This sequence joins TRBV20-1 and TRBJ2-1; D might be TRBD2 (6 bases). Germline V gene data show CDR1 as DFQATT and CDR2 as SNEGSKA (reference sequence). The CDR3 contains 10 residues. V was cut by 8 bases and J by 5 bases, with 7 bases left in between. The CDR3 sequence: CSLANNEQFF. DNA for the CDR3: TGCAGTCTAGCGAACAATGAGCAGTTCTTC.